A selection of T cell receptor beta chains follows, all from one sample in a study of T cell changes during pregnancy in multiple sclerosis. Generated by immunoSEQ multiplex PCR, the TCRdb table keeps only in-frame clones and is missing some. Found here are around 62,000 clones, approximately 91% of them singletons; the top ten hold about 0.76%. The sample consisted of CD4+ T cells from peripheral blood mononuclear cells, taken in the first trimester of pregnancy. The receptors were gathered from a female donor with multiple sclerosis, enrolled in a pregnancy study. CDR3s include the opening cysteine and the closing phenylalanine or tryptophan. A D gene is named only where the DNA matches it firmly. Rows may omit the clone size; those that give it use once, few, many or a size class.

14 . TRBJ1-5 TRBV19 . CASSISAVNQPQHF TGTGCCAGTAGTATCTCGGCGGTCAATCAGCCCCAGCATTTT
15 . TRBJ1-6 TRBV7-3 . CASSPQGGSDSPLHF TGTGCCAGCAGCCCCCAAGGAGGGTCGGACTCACCCCTCCACTTT
15 TRBD1 TRBJ1-1 TRBV7-3 . CASSAWDRGDTEAFF TGTGCCAGCAGCGCCTGGGACAGGGGGGACACTGAAGCTTTCTTT
13 TRBD1 TRBJ2-1 TRBV6-5 . CASSSDRATEQFF TGTGCCAGCAGTTCCGACAGGGCCACTGAGCAGTTCTTC
14 . TRBJ1-5 TRBV30 . CAWRLSGSNQPQHF TGTGCCTGGAGGTTGTCAGGGAGCAATCAGCCCCAGCATTTT
17 TRBD1 TRBJ2-2 TRBV11-2 . CASSPFGTGGLAGELFF TGTGCCAGCAGCCCGTTCGGGACAGGGGGCCTCGCCGGGGAGCTGTTTTTT
15 TRBD1 TRBJ2-1 TRBV4-3 . CASSHLTGQYNEQFF TGCGCCAGCAGCCACCTAACGGGACAGTACAATGAGCAGTTCTTC
14 TRBD1 TRBJ2-7 TRBV19 once CATMDRAPPYEQYF TGTGCCACCATGGACAGGGCCCCACCCTACGAGCAGTACTTC
11 . TRBJ2-5 TRBV13 . CASSYKETQYF TGTGCCAGCAGCTACAAAGAGACCCAGTACTTC
14 TRBD1 TRBJ1-1 TRBV19 . CASSHRGRGTEAFF TGTGCCAGTAGTCACAGGGGGCGCGGCACTGAAGCTTTCTTT